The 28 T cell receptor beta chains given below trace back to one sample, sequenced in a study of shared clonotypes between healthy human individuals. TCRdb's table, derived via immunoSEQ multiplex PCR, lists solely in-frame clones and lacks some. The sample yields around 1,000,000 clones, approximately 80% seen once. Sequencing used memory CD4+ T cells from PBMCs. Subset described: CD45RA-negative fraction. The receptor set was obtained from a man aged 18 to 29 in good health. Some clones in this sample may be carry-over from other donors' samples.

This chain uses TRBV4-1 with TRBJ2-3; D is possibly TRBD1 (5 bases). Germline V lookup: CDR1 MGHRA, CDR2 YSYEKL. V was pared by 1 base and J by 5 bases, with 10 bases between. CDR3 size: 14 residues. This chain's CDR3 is CASSQGRAGDTQYF. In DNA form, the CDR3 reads TGCGCCAGCAGCCAAGGCAGGGCAGGAGATACGCAGTATTTT.

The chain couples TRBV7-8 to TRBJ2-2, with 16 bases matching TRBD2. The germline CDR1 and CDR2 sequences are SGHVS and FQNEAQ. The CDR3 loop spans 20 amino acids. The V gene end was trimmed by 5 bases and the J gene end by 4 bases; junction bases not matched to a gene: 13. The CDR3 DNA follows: TGTGCCAGCAGCGTTATACTCGGGACTAGCGGGAGGGGCGGCACCGGGGAGCTGTTTTTT. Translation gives CASSVILGTSGRGGTGELFF.

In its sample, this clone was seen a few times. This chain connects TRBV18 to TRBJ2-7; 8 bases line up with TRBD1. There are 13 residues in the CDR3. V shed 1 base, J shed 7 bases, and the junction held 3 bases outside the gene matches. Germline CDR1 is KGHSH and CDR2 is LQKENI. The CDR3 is CASSPRDRGEQYF. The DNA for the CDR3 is TGTGCCAGCTCACCACGAGACAGGGGAGAGCAGTACTTC.

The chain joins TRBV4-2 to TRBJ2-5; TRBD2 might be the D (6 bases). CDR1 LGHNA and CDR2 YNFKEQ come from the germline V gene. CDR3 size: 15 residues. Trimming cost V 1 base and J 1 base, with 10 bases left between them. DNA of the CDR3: TGTGCCAGCAGCCAAGTGGAGGGGCTCCAAGAGACCCAGTACTTC. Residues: CASSQVEGLQETQYF.

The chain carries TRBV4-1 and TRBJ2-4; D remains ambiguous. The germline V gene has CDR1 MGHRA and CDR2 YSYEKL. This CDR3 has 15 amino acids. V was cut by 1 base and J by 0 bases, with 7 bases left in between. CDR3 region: CASSQAWGAKNIQYF. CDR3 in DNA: TGCGCCAGCAGCCAAGCGTGGGGAGCCAAAAACATTCAGTACTTC.

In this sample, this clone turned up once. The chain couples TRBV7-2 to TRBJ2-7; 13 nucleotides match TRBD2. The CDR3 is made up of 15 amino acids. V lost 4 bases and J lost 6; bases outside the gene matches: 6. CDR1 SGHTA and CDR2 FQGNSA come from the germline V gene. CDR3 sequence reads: CASSSQGTSGTEQYF. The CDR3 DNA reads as TGTGCCAGCAGCTCACAAGGGACTAGCGGGACCGAGCAGTACTTC.

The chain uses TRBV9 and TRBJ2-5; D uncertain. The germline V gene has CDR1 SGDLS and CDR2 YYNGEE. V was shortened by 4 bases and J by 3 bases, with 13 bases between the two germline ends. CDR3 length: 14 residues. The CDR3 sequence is CASSPRTTEETQYF. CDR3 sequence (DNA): TGTGCCAGCAGCCCTAGGACCACGGAAGAGACCCAGTACTTC.

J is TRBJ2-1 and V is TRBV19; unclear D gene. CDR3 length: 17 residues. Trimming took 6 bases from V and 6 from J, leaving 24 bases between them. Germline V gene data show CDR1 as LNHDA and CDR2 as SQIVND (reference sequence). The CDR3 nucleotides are TGTGCCAGTAGAAAAGTAAAGCCTCACGGCCTTCCCAATGAGCAGTTCTTC. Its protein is CASRKVKPHGLPNEQFF.

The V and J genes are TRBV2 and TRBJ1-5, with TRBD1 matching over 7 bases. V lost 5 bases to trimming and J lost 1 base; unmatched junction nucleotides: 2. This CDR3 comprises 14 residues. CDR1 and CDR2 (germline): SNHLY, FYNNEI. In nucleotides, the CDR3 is TGTGCCAGCAGTTTGGACAGGAGCAATCAGCCCCAGCATTTT. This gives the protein CASSLDRSNQPQHF.

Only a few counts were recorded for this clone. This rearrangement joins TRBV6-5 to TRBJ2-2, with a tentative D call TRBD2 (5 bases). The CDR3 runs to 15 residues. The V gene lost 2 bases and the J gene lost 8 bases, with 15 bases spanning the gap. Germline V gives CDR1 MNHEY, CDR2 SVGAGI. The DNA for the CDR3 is TGTGCCAGCAGTTACGGCGGACTTACCGGGGGGGAGCTGTTTTTT. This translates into CASSYGGLTGGELFF.

The CDR3 spells CACSGDLGRNTIYF. CDR3 bases: TGTGCCTGTTCCGGGGACCTGGGAAGAAACACCATATATTTT. The chain employs TRBV7-9 and TRBJ1-3, with a weak D call TRBD1 (5 bases). Trimming pared 11 bases from V and 5 bases from J, leaving 19 bases between. This CDR3 has 14 residues. The germline gives CDR1 SEHNR, CDR2 FQNEAQ (reference sequence).

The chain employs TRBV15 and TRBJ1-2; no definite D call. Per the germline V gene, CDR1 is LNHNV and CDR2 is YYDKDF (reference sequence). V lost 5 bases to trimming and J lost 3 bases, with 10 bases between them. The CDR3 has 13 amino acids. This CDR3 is CATSGPNYYGYTF. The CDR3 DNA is TGTGCCACCAGCGGGCCGAACTACTATGGCTACACCTTC.

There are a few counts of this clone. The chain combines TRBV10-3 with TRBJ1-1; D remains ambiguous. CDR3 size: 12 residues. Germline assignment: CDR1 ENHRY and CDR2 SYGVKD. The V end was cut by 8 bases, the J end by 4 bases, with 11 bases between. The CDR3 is CAISSLATEAFF. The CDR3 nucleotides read TGTGCCATCTCAAGTTTAGCCACTGAAGCTTTCTTT.

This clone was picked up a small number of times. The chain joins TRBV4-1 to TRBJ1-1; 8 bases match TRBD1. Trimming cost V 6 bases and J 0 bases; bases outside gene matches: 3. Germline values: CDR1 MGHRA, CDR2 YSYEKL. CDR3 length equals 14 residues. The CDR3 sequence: CASRRQGMNTEAFF. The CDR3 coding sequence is TGCGCCAGCAGACGACAGGGGATGAACACTGAAGCTTTCTTT.

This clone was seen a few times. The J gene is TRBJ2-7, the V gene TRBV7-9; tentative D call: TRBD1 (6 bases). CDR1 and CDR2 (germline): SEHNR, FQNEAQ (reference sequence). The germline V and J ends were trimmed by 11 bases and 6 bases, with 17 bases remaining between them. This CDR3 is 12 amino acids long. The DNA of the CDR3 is TGTGCCCCCCCCGGTGGGGGCCCCGAGCAGTACTTC. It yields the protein CAPPGGGPEQYF. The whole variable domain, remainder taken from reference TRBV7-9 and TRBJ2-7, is DTGVSQNPRHKITKRGQNVTFRCDPISEHNRLYWYRQTLGQGPEFLTYFQNEAQLEKSRLLSDRFSAERPKGSFSTLEIQRTEQGDSAMYLCAPPGGGPEQYFGPGTRLTVT.

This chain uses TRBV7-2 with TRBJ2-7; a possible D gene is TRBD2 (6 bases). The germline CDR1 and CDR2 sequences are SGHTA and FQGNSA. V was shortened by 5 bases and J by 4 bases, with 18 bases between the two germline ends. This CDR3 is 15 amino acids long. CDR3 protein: CASSRGAGGLYEQYF. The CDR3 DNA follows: TGTGCCAGCAGCCGAGGAGCGGGCGGACTATACGAGCAGTACTTC.

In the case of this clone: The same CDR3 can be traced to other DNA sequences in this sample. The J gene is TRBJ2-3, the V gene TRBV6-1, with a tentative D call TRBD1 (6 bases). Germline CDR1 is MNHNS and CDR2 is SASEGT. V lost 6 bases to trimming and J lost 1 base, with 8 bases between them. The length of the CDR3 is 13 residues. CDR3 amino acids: CASSRQGTDTQYF. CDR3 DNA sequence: TGTGCCAGCAGCCGACAGGGCACAGATACGCAGTATTTT.

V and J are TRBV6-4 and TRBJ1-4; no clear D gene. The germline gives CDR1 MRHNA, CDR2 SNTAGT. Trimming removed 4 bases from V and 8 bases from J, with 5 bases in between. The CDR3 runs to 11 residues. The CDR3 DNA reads TGTGCCAGCAGTGTTACGGAAAAACTGTTTTTT. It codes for CASSVTEKLFF.

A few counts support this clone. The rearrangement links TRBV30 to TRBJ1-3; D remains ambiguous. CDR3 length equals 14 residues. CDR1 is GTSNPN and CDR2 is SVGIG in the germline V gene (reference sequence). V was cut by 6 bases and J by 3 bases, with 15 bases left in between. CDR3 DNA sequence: TGTGCCTGTCGATTGGGCGGCGGTGGAAACACCATATATTTT. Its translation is CACRLGGGGNTIYF.

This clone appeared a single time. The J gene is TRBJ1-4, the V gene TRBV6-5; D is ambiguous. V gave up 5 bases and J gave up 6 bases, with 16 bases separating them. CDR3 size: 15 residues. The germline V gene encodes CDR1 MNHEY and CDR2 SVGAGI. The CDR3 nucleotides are TGTGCCAGCAGTAAAACCTGGGGTGGGGATGAAAAACTGTTTTTT. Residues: CASSKTWGGDEKLFF.

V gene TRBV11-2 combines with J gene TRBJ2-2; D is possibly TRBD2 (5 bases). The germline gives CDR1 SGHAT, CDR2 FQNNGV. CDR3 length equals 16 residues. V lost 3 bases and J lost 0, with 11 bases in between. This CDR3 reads CASSFSMTTNTGELFF. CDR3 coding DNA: TGTGCCAGCAGCTTCTCGATGACTACGAACACCGGGGAGCTGTTTTTT.

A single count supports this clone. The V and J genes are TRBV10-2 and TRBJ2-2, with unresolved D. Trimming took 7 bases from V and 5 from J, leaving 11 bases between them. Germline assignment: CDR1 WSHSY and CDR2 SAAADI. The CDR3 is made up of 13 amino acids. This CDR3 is CASTQVWTGELFF. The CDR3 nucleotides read TGCGCCAGCACGCAGGTTTGGACCGGGGAGCTGTTTTTT.

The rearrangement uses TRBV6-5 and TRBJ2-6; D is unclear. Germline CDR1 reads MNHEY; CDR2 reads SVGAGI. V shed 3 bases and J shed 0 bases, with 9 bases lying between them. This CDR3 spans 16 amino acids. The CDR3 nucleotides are TGTGCCAGCAGTTATTCTATTCTCTCTGGGGCCAACGTCCTGACTTTC. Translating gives CASSYSILSGANVLTF.

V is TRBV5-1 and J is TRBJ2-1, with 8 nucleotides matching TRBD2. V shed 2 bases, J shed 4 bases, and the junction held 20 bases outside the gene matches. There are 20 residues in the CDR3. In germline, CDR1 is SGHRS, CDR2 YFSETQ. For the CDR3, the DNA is TGCGCCAGCAGCTTCTGGGGGACTGGCGGGAGGAGCCGATTATACAATGAGCAGTTCTTC. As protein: CASSFWGTGGRSRLYNEQFF.

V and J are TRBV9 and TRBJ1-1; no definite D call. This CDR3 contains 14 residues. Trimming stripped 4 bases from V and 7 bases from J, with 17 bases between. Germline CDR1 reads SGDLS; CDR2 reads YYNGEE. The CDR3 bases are TGTGCCAGCAGCCAAGGGCCGGGCCGTGGTGAAGCTTTCTTT. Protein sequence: CASSQGPGRGEAFF. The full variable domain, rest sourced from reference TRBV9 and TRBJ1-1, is DSGVTQTPKHLITATGQRVTLRCSPRSGDLSVYWYQQSLDQGLQFLIQYYNGEERAKGNILERFSAQQFPDLHSELNLSSLELGDSALYFCASSQGPGRGEAFFGQGTRLTVV.

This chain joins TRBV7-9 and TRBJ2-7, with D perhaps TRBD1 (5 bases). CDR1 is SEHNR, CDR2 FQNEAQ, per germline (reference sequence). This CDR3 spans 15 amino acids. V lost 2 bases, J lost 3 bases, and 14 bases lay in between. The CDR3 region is CASSLNSAGNYEQYF. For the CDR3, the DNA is TGTGCCAGCAGCTTAAATTCGGCAGGGAACTACGAGCAGTACTTC.

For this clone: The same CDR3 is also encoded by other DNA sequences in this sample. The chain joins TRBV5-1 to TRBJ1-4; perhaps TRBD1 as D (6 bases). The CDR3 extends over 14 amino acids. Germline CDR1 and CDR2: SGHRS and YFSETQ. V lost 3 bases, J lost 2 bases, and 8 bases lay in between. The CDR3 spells CASSWGATNEKLFF. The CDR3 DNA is TGCGCCAGCAGCTGGGGGGCGACTAATGAAAAACTGTTTTTT.

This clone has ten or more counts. DNA of the CDR3: TGTGCCAGCAGCTTGGGTCTAGCGGGAGTGCTCAACACAGATACGCAGTATTTT. Translation gives CASSLGLAGVLNTDTQYF. V is TRBV5-4 and J is TRBJ2-3; 10 bases agree with TRBD2. V lost 0 bases to trimming and J lost 2 bases; unmatched junction nucleotides: 9. Per the germline V gene, CDR1 is SGHNT and CDR2 is YYREEE (reference sequence). The CDR3 sequence is 18 residues long.